A selection of T cell receptor beta chains follows, all from one sample in a study of blood T cells in healthy people across ages. TCRdb independently ran MiXCR on the 5' RACE reads; one entry per CDR3 protein. The table lists more than 650,000 distinct CDR3 sequences, roughly 24% of them singletons. The data also belong to a second study, concerning T cells of mothers and their children.

The sample comprised blood. The receptors derive from a boy between 10 and 17 years old in good health. Both conserved end residues are part of each CDR3. D genes are given only for firm matches. Clone size is given for some rows only: seen once, a few or many times, or a class if the clone is expanded.

clone_size d_call cdr3_length j_call v_call cdr3_aa cdr3_nt
few - 14 TRBJ1-2 TRBV7-9 CASSFRWALYGYTF TGTGCCAGCAGCTTCCGGTGGGCCCTCTATGGCTACACCTTC
- - 14 TRBJ2-5 TRBV5-6 CASSFMARQETQYF TGTGCCAGCAGCTTTATGGCCAGACAAGAGACCCAGTACTTC
few - 16 TRBJ2-5 TRBV9 CASSVTPQGSQETQYF TGTGCCAGCAGCGTAACCCCTCAGGGATCCCAAGAGACCCAGTACTTC
- TRBD2 17 TRBJ2-3 TRBV20-1 CSARGLAGEPYTDTQYF TGCAGTGCTAGGGGTCTAGCGGGGGAACCGTACACAGATACGCAGTATTTT
- - 15 TRBJ2-5 TRBV5-1 CASSLDWGQEETQYF TGCGCCAGCAGCTTGGATTGGGGGCAGGAAGAGACCCAGTACTTC
- - 12 TRBJ2-1 TRBV29-1 CSVEGSSREQFF TGCAGCGTTGAGGGGTCTAGCAGAGAGCAGTTCTTC
few - 14 TRBJ1-4 TRBV10-3 CAISAQGLYEKLFF TGTGCCATCAGTGCTCAGGGGCTTTACGAAAAACTGTTTTTT
many - 13 TRBJ2-5 TRBV9 CASSLGAKETQYF TGTGCCAGCAGCCTGGGAGCCAAAGAGACCCAGTACTTC
few - 11 TRBJ2-7 TRBV18 CASPSPYEQYF TGTGCCAGCCCCTCCCCCTACGAGCAGTACTTC
- - 16 TRBJ1-4 TRBV5-1 CASSPPAGGENEKLFF TGCGCCAGCAGCCCCCCGGCGGGGGGTGAGAATGAAAAACTGTTTTTT
few TRBD2 16 TRBJ2-5 TRBV10-3 CAISSPGTTLQETQYF TGTGCCATCAGCAGCCCCGGGACTACCCTACAAGAGACCCAGTACTTC
- - 13 TRBJ2-3 TRBV20-1 CSARDLVSDTQYF TGCAGTGCTAGAGATCTCGTGTCAGATACGCAGTATTTT
few TRBD2 16 TRBJ2-5 TRBV4-2 CASSQAPGLAGGTQYF TGTGCCAGCAGCCAAGCCCCCGGGTTAGCGGGGGGGACCCAGTACTTC
- - 19 TRBJ1-5 TRBV12-3/TRBV12-4 CASSLVRARGLGFNQPQHF TGTGCCAGCAGTTTAGTGAGGGCTCGGGGATTGGGTTTCAATCAGCCCCAGCATTTT
- - 14 TRBJ1-6 TRBV5-1 CASREYGNNSPLHF TGCGCCAGCAGAGAGTACGGGAATAATTCACCCCTCCACTTT
few - 15 TRBJ1-1 TRBV6-5 CASSLAGTENTEAFF TGTGCCAGCAGTTTAGCAGGGACGGAGAACACTGAAGCTTTCTTT
- TRBD2 18 TRBJ2-1 TRBV9 CASSAKQAAGVGYNEQFF TGTGCCAGCAGCGCGAAACAAGCGGCGGGAGTTGGTTACAATGAGCAGTTCTTC
- - 12 TRBJ2-1 TRBV28 CASSFREGGQFF TGTGCCAGCAGTTTTCGGGAAGGCGGGCAGTTCTTC
few - 13 TRBJ1-5 TRBV30 CAWSVGGNQPQHF TGTGCCTGGAGTGTTGGGGGTAATCAGCCCCAGCATTTT
few TRBD1 14 TRBJ1-5 TRBV10-3 CAIRGDRGDQPQHF TGTGCCATCAGGGGGGACAGGGGAGATCAGCCCCAGCATTTT
- TRBD1 17 TRBJ2-4 TRBV12-3/TRBV12-4 CASSLRQGAFAKNIQYF TGTGCCAGCAGTTTGAGGCAGGGGGCTTTCGCCAAAAACATTCAGTACTTC
few TRBD1 14 TRBJ1-1 TRBV29-1 CSVERQGVNTEAFF TGCAGCGTTGAGCGGCAGGGGGTGAACACTGAAGCTTTCTTT
- - 13 TRBJ2-7 TRBV2 CASMVITFGGQYF TGTGCCAGCATGGTAATTACCTTTGGAGGGCAGTACTTC
- TRBD1 18 TRBJ2-2 TRBV30 CAWSHPGQGIWTTGELFF TGTGCCTGGAGCCACCCGGGACAGGGGATTTGGACCACCGGGGAGCTGTTTTTT
- TRBD2 17 TRBJ2-3 TRBV24-1 CATSDSGGEDPTDTQYF TGTGCCACCAGTGATTCGGGAGGGGAGGACCCCACAGATACGCAGTATTTT
- - 14 TRBJ1-4 TRBV20-1 CSARAGTYNEKLFF TGCAGTGCTAGGGCAGGGACGTACAATGAAAAACTGTTTTTT
- - 14 TRBJ1-2 TRBV12-3/TRBV12-4 CASSSGGGRYGYTF TGTGCCAGCAGTTCTGGGGGTGGCCGCTATGGCTACACCTTC
- - 13 TRBJ2-4 TRBV5-1 CASSTGAKNIQYF TGCGCCAGCAGCACAGGGGCCAAAAACATTCAGTACTTC
once TRBD2 14 TRBJ2-5 TRBV6-2/TRBV6-3 CASRKEREQETQYF TGTGCCAGCAGGAAAGAGCGGGAACAAGAGACCCAGTACTTC
few - 13 TRBJ1-2 TRBV20-1 CSARVTGKTGYTF TGCAGTGCTAGAGTGACGGGCAAAACTGGCTACACCTTC
- TRBD1 15 TRBJ1-4 TRBV7-9 CAGSRPGQSNEKLFF TGTGCCGGCAGTAGACCGGGACAGTCAAATGAAAAACTGTTTTTT
- - 16 TRBJ1-1 TRBV5-1 CASSLVPRGLNTEAFF TGCGCCAGCAGCTTGGTTCCGAGGGGACTGAACACTGAAGCTTTCTTT
few - 15 TRBJ2-7 TRBV28 CASSSFTKSSYEQYF TGTGCCAGCAGTTCCTTCACCAAGAGCTCCTACGAGCAGTACTTC
- TRBD2 16 TRBJ2-3 TRBV12-3/TRBV12-4 CASTFFGTSGGDTQYF TGTGCCAGCACCTTTTTTGGGACTAGTGGGGGAGATACGCAGTATTTT
- TRBD2 19 TRBJ2-5 TRBV29-1 CSVESLPTLAGAPGETQYF TGCAGCGTTGAAAGTCTGCCTACTCTAGCGGGGGCCCCGGGGGAGACCCAGTACTTC
- - 16 TRBJ1-2 TRBV14 CASSQAGFAANYGYTF TGTGCCAGCAGCCAAGCGGGGTTTGCGGCTAACTATGGCTACACCTTC
- - 13 TRBJ1-5 TRBV6-5 CASASDPNQPQHF TGTGCCAGCGCCAGCGATCCTAATCAGCCCCAGCATTTT
- TRBD2 14 TRBJ2-7 TRBV2 CASGAGSSSYEQYF TGTGCCAGCGGAGCGGGGTCGAGCTCCTACGAGCAGTACTTC
many - 12 TRBJ2-5 TRBV6-6 CATKPPEETQYF TGTGCCACCAAGCCACCCGAAGAGACCCAGTACTTC
few - 12 TRBJ2-5 TRBV29-1 CSAGAVGETQYF TGCAGCGCGGGAGCGGTAGGGGAGACCCAGTACTTC